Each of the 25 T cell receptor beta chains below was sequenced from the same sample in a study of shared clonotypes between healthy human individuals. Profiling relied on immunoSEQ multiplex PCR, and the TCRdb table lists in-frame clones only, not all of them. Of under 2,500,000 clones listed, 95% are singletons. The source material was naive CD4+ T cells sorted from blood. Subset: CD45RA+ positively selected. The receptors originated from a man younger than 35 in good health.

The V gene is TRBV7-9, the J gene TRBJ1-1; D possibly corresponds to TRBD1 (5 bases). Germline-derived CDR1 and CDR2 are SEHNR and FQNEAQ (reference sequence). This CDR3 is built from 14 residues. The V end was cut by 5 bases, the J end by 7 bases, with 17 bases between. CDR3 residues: CASSPYGGDLEAFF. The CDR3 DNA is TGTGCCAGCAGCCCTTATGGAGGGGACCTTGAAGCTTTCTTT.

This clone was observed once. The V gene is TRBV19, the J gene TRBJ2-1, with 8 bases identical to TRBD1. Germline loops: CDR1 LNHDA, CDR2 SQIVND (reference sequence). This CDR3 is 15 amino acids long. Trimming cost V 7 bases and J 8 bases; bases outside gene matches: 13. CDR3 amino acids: CASTPRGTGRDEQFF. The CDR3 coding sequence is TGTGCCAGTACCCCCCGCGGGACAGGTCGGGATGAGCAGTTCTTC.

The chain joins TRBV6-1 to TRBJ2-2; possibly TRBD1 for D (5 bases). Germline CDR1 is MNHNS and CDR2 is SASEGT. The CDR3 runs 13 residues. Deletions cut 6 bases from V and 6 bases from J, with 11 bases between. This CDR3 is CASRTTGAGELFF. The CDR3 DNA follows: TGTGCCAGCAGGACAACAGGAGCCGGGGAGCTGTTTTTT.

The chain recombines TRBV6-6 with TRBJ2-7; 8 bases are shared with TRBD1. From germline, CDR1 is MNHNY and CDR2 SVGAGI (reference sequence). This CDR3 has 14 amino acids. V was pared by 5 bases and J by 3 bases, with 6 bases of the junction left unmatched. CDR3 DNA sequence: TGTGCCAGCAGTGGCGGACAGGGAGGCTACGAGCAGTACTTC. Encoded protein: CASSGGQGGYEQYF.

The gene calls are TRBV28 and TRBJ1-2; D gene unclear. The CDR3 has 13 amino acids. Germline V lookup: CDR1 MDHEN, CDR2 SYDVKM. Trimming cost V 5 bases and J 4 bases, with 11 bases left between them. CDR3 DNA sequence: TGTGCCAGCAGTGCCCGGGAGGTCTATGGCTACACCTTC. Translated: CASSAREVYGYTF.

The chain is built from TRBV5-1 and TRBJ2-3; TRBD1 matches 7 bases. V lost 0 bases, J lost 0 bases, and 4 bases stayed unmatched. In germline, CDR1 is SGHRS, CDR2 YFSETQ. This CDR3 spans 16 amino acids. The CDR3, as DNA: TGCGCCAGCAGCTTGGCGGACAGGACTAGCACAGATACGCAGTATTTT. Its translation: CASSLADRTSTDTQYF.

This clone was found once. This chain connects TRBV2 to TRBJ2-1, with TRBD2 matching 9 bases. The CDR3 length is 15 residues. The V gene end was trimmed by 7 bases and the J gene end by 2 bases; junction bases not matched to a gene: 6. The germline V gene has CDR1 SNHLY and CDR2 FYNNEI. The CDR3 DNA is TGTGCCAGCATTGATAGCGGGAGCGCCTACAATGAGCAGTTCTTC. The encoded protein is CASIDSGSAYNEQFF.

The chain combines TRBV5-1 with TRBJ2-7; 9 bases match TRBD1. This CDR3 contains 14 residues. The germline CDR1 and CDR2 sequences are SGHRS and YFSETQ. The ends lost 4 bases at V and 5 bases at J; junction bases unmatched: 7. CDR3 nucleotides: TGCGCCAGCAGCACTGGACAGGGGATCGACGAGCAGTACTTC. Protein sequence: CASSTGQGIDEQYF.

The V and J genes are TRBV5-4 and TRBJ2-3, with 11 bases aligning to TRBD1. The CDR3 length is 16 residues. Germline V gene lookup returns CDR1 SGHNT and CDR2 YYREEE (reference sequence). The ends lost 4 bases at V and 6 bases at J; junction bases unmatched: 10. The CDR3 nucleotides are TGTGCCAGCAGCAAGGGACAGGGGGGAGGTGGGGATACGCAGTATTTT. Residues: CASSKGQGGGGDTQYF.

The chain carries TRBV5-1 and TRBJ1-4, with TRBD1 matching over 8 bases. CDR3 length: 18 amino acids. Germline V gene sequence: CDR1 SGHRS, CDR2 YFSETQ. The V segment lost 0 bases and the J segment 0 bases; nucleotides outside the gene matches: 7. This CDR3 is CASSLGTGFDATNEKLFF. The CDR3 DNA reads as TGCGCCAGCAGCTTGGGGACAGGGTTCGATGCAACTAATGAAAAACTGTTTTTT.

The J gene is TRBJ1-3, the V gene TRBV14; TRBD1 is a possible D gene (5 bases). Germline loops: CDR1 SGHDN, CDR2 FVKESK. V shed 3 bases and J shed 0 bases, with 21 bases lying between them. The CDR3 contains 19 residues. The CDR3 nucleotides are TGTGCCAGCAGCCAGGAGTCCGGGACGGCTGTTTCCTCTGGAAACACCATATATTTT. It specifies CASSQESGTAVSSGNTIYF.

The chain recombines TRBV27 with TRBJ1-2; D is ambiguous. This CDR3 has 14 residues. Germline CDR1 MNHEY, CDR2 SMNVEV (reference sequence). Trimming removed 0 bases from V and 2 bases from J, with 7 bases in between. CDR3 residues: CASSLSYSNYGYTF. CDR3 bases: TGTGCCAGCAGTTTATCGTACAGCAACTATGGCTACACCTTC.

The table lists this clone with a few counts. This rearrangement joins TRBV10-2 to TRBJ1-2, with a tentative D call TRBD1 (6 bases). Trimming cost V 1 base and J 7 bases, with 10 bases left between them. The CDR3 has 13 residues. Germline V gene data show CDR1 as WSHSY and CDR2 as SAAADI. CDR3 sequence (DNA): TGCGCCAGCAGTGAGTTGCCAGGGGTTGGCTACACCTTC. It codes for CASSELPGVGYTF.

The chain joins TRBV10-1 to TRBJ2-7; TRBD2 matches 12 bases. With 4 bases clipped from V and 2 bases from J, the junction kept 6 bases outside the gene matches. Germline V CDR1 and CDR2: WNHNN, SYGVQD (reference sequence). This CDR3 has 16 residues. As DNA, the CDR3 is TGCGCCAGCAGTGCCCGGACTAGCGGGGTCACCTACGAGCAGTACTTC. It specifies CASSARTSGVTYEQYF.

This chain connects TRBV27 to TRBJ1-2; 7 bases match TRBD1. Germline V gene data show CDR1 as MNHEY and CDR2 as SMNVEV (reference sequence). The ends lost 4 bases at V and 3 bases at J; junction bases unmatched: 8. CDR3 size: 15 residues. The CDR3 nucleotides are TGTGCCAGCAGTTCGGGACAGAAATCTTACTATGGCTACACCTTC. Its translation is CASSSGQKSYYGYTF.

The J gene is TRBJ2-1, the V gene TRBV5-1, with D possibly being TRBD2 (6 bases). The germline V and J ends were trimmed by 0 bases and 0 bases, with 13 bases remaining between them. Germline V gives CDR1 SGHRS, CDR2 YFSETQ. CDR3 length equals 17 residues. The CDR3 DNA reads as TGCGCCAGCAGCTTGGCCGTCGGGACTGCCTCCTACAATGAGCAGTTCTTC. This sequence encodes CASSLAVGTASYNEQFF.

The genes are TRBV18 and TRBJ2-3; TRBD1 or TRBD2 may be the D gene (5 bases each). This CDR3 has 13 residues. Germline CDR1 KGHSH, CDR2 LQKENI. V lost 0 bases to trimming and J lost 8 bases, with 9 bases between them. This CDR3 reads CASSPPVGTTQYF. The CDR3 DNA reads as TGTGCCAGCTCACCACCGGTGGGGACTACGCAGTATTTT.

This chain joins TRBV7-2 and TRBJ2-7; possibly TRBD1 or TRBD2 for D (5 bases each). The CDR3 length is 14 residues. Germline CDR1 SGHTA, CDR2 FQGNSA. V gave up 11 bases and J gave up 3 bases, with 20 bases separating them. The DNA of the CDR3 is TGTGCCTCCCGGGGCGGGTTGTGGGGCTACGAGCAGTACTTC. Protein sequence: CASRGGLWGYEQYF.

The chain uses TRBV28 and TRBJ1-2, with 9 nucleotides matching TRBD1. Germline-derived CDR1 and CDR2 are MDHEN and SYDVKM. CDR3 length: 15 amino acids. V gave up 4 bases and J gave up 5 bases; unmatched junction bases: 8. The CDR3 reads CASSSPGQGGYGYTF. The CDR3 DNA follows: TGTGCCAGCAGTTCCCCGGGACAGGGAGGATATGGCTACACCTTC.

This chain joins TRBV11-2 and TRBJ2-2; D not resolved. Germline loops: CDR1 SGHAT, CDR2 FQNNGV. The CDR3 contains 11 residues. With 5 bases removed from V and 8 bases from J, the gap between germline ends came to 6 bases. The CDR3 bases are TGTGCCAGCAGCCGGTCTGGGGAGCTGTTTTTT. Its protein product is CASSRSGELFF.

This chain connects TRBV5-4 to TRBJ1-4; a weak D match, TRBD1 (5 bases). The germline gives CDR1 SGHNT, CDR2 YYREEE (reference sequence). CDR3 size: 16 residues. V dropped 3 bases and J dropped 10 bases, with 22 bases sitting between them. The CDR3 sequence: CASSSKGEGSIGKLFF. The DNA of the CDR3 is TGTGCCAGCAGCTCTAAAGGAGAGGGGAGTATCGGAAAACTGTTTTTT.

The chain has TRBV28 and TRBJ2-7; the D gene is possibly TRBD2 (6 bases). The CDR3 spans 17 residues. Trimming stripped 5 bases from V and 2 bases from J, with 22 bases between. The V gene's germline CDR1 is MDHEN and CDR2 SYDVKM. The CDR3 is CASSLTSLGVAAYEQYF. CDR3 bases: TGTGCCAGCAGTCTCACCTCTCTGGGAGTAGCGGCCTACGAGCAGTACTTC. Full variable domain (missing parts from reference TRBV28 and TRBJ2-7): DVKVTQSSRYLVKRTGEKVFLECVQDMDHENMFWYRQDPGLGLRLIYFSYDVKMKEKGDIPEGYSVSREKKERFSLILESASTNQTSMYLCASSLTSLGVAAYEQYFGPGTRLTVT.

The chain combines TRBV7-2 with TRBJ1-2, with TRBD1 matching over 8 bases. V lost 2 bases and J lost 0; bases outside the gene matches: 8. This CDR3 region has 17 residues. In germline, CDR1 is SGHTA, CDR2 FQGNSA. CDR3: CASSLRQGWATNYGYTF. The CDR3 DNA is TGTGCCAGCAGCTTACGACAGGGGTGGGCTACTAACTATGGCTACACCTTC.

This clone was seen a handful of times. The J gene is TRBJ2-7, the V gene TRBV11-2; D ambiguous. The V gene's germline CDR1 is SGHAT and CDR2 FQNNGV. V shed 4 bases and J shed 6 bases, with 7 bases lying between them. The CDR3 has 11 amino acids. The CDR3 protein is CASSSHSEQYF. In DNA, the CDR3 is TGTGCCAGCAGCTCCCACTCCGAGCAGTACTTC.

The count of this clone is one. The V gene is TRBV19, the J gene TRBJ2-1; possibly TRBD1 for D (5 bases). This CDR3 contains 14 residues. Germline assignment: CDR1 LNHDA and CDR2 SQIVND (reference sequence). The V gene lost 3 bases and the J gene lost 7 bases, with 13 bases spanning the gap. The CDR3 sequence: CASSISGARNEQFF. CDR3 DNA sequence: TGTGCCAGTAGTATTAGTGGGGCTCGTAATGAGCAGTTCTTC.